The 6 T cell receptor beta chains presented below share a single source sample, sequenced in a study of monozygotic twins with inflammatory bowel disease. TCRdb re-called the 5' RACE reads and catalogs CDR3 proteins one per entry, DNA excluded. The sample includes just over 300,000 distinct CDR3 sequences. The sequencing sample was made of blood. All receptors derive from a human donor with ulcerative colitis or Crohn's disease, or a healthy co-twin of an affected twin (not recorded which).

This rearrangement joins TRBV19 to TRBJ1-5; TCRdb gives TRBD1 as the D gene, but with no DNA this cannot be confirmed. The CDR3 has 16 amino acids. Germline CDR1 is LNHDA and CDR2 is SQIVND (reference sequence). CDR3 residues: CASSILDRGTYQPQHF.

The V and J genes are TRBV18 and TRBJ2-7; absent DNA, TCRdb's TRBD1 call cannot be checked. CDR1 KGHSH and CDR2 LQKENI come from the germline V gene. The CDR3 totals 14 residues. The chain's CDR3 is CASSPRTGPYEQYF.

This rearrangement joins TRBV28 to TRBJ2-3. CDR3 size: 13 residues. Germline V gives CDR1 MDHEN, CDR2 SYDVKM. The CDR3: CASSLLLDKTQYF. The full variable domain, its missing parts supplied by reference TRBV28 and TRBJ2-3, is DVKVTQSSRYLVKRTGEKVFLECVQDMDHENMFWYRQDPGLGLRLIYFSYDVKMKEKGDIPEGYSVSREKKERFSLILESASTNQTSMYLCASSLLLDKTQYFGPGTRLTVL.

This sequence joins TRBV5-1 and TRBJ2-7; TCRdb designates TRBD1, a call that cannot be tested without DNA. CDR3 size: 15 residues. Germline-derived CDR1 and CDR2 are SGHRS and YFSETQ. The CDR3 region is CASIQTPAQTYEQYF.

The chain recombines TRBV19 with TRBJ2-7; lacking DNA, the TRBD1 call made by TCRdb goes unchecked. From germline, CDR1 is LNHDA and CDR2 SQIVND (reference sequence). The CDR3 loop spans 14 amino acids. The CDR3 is CASSAAETGYEQYF.

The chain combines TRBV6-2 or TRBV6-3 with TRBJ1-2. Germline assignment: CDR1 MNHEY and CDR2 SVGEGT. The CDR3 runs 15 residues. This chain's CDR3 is CASTLRGRENYGYTF.